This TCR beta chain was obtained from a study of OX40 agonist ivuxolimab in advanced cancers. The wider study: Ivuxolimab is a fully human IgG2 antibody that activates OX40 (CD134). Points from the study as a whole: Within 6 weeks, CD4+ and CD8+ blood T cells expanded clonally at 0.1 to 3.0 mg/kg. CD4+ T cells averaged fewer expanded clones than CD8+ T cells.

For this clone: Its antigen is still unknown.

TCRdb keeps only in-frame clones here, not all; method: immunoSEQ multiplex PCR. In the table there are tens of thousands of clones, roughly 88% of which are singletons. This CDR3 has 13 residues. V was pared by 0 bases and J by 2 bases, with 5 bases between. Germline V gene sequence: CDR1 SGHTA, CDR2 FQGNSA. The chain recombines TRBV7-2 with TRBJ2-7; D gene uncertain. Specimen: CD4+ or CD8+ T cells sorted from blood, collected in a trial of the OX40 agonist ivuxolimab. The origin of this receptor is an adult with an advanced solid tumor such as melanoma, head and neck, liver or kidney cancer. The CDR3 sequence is CASSLAETYEQYV. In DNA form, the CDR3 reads TGTGCCAGCAGCTTAGCAGAGACCTACGAGCAGTACGTC.